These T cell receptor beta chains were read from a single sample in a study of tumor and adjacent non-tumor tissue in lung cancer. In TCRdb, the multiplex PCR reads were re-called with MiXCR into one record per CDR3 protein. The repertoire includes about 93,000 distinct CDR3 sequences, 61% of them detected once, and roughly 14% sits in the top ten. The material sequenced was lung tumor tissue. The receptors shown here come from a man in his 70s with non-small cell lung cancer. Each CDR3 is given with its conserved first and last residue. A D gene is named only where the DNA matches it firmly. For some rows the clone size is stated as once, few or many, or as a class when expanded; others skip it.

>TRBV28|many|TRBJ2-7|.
CASMRGSGRYEQYF
TGTGCCAGCATGCGGGGTAGCGGCCGGTACGAGCAGTACTTC
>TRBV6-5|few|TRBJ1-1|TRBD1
CASSLHRGQSREAFF
TGTGCCAGCAGTCTTCACAGGGGGCAATCCCGTGAAGCTTTCTTT
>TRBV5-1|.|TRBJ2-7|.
CASSRRGVAYEQYF
TGCGCCAGCAGTCGAAGGGGGGTGGCCTACGAGCAGTACTTC
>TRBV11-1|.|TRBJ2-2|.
CANRLEGWQATNTGELFF
TGTGCCAACAGATTAGAGGGATGGCAGGCGACGAATACCGGGGAGCTGTTTTTT
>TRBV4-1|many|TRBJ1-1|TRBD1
CASTIGQGYTEAFF
TGCGCCAGCACGATCGGACAGGGTTACACTGAAGCTTTCTTT
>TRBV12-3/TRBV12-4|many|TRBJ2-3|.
CASSTDGTPDTQYF
TGTGCCAGCAGTACCGACGGGACCCCAGATACGCAGTATTTT
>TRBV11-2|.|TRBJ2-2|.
CVRSPLGPCGELFF
TGTGTCAGAAGCCCACTGGGACCATGCGGGGAGCTGTTTTTT
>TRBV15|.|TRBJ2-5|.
CATSRGIPTQETQYF
TGTGCCACCAGCAGAGGGATCCCTACCCAAGAGACCCAGTACTTC
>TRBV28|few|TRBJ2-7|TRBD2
CASSPQTSGRRSGEQYF
TGTGCCAGCAGTCCACAGACTAGCGGGAGGAGAAGTGGCGAGCAGTACTTC
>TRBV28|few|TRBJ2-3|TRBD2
CASRKGAGLATDTQYF
TGTGCCAGTCGTAAGGGGGCGGGACTAGCCACAGATACGCAGTATTTT
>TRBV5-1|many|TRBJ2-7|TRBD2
CASSLLAGDSYEQYF
TGCGCCAGCAGCTTATTAGCGGGGGACTCCTACGAGCAGTACTTC
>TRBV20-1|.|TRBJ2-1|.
CSAATLPTEGNEQFF
TGCAGTGCTGCCACCCTCCCGACAGAGGGCAATGAGCAGTTCTTC
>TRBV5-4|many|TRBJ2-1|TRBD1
CASSRDRVAYNEQFF
TGTGCCAGCAGCCGAGACAGGGTCGCCTACAATGAGCAGTTCTTC
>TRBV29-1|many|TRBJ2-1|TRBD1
CSGRDRGFNEQFF
TGCAGCGGCCGGGACAGGGGATTCAATGAGCAGTTCTTC
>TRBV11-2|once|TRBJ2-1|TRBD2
CVSSSPTSGGRNEQFF
TGCGTCAGCAGCTCTCCGACTAGCGGGGGCCGAAATGAGCAGTTCTTC
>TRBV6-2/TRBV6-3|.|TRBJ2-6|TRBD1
CTSSYPDRAGANVLTF
TGTACCAGCAGTTACCCCGACAGGGCTGGGGCTAACGTCCTGACTTTC
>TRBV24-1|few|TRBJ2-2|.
CATRQDNTGELFF
TGTGCCACCAGGCAGGATAACACCGGGGAGCTGTTTTTT
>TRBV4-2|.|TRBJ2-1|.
CASSIRDDNEQFF
TGTGCCAGCAGCATCCGGGATGACAATGAACAGTTCTTC
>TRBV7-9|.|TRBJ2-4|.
CASSLGGVDSINIQYF
TGTGCCAGCAGCTTAGGGGGGGTCGACTCCATAAACATTCAGTACTTC
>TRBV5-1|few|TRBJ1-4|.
CASRLATNEKLFF
TGCGCCAGCCGGCTTGCTACTAATGAAAAACTGTTTTTT
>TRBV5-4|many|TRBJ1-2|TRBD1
CASSYPGQDIYGYTF
TGTGCCAGCAGCTACCCGGGACAGGACATCTATGGCTACACCTTC
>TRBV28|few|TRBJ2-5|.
CASSTQLQETQYF
TGTGCCAGCAGCACCCAGCTCCAAGAGACCCAGTACTTC
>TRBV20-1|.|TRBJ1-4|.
CNAREAGANRDEILFF
TGCAATGCTAGAGAAGCAGGGGCAAATCGGGATGAAATACTGTTTTTT
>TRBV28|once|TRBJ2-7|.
CAGSHPRQEVRYVQYF
TGTGCCGGCAGTCACCCCCGACAGGAGGTCCGCTATGTGCAGTACTTC
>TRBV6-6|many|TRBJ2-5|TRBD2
CASTRGAGGLETQYF
TGTGCCAGCACCCGGGGAGCGGGGGGGCTAGAGACCCAGTACTTC
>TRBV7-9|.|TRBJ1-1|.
CASSSGESTEVFF
TGTGCCAGCAGCTCTGGGGAAAGTACTGAAGTTTTCTTT
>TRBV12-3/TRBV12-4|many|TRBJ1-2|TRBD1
CASRLGQNNYGYTF
TGTGCCAGCAGGCTGGGACAGAATAACTATGGCTACACCTTC
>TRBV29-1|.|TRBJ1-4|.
CSEKTNGTLFF
TGCAGCGAAAAGACGAACGGAACACTGTTTTTT
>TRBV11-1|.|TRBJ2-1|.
CASSPDGRYNEHLF
TGTGCCAGCAGCCCAGATGGCAGATACAATGAGCATCTCTTC
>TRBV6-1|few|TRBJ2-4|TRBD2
CASSEPQAGGPRAKNIQYF
TGTGCCAGTAGTGAACCCCAAGCGGGGGGGCCACGGGCCAAAAACATTCAGTACTTC
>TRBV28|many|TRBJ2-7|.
CASSILRDEQYF
TGTGCCAGCAGTATCCTCAGGGACGAGCAGTACTTC
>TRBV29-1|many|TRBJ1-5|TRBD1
CSVATGSQPQHF
TGCAGCGTTGCGACAGGGAGTCAGCCCCAGCATTTT
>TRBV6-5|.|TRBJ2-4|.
CASSYNEASVKNIQYF
TGTGCCAGTAGTTATAACGAGGCCTCAGTCAAAAACATCCAGTACTTC
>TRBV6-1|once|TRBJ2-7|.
CASSVEGSNEQYF
TGTGCCAGCAGTGTGGAGGGATCCAACGAGCAGTATTTC
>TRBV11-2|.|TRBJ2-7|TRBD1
CASNVDRGSYEQYF
TGTGCCAGTAACGTTGACAGGGGGTCCTACGAGCAGTACTTC
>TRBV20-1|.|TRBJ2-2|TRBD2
CSARRSGGPEELFF
TGCAGTGCTAGAAGGAGCGGGGGACCCGAGGAGCTGTTTTTT
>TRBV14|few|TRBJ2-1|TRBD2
CASNPGAGGSSYNEQFF
TGTGCCAGCAACCCCGGGGCCGGGGGGAGCTCCTACAATGAGCAGTTCTTC
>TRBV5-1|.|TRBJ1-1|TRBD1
CASSLGQGTANTEAFF
TGCGCCAGCAGCTTGGGACAGGGGACCGCGAACACTGAAGCTTTCTTT
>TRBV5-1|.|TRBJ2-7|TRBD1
CVSSLKPGQGHERYF
TGCGTCAGCAGCTTAAAACCGGGACAGGGCCACGAGCGGTACTTC
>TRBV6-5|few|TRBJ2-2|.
CGSSGQGTVGELFF
TGTGGCAGCAGTGGGCAGGGGACCGTCGGGGAGCTGTTTTTT
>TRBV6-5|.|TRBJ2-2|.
CASSGQWAAGELLF
TGTGCCAGCAGTGGGCAATGGGCCGCCGGGGAGCTGCTTTTT
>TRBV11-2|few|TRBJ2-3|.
CASRTKGRSRDTQYF
TGCGCCAGCAGGACTAAGGGTAGAAGCAGAGATACGCAGTATTTT
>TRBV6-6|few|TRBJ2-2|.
CASRRQNTGKLFF
TGTGCCAGCAGGCGACAGAATACCGGGAAGCTGTTTTTT
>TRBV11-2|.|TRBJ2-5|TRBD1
CASSSHGQGKRQETQYF
TGTGCCAGTAGCTCGCACGGACAGGGAAAGCGGCAAGAGACGCAGTACTTC
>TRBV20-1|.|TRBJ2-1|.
CSARGQGPKEQFF
TGCAGTGCTAGAGGGCAGGGTCCCAAAGAGCAGTTCTTC
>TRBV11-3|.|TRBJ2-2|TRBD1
CSSNPGTGPTGELFF
TGTTCCAGCAACCCCGGGACAGGGCCCACCGGGGAGCTGTTTTTT
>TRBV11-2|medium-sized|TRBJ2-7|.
CASSPRLQSSYEQYF
TGTGCCAGCAGCCCCCGTCTGCAGAGCTCCTACGAGCAGTACTTC
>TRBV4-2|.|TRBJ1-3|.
CASSRRQDDGNTIYF
TGCGCCAGTAGCCGACGACAGGACGATGGAAACACCATATATTTT